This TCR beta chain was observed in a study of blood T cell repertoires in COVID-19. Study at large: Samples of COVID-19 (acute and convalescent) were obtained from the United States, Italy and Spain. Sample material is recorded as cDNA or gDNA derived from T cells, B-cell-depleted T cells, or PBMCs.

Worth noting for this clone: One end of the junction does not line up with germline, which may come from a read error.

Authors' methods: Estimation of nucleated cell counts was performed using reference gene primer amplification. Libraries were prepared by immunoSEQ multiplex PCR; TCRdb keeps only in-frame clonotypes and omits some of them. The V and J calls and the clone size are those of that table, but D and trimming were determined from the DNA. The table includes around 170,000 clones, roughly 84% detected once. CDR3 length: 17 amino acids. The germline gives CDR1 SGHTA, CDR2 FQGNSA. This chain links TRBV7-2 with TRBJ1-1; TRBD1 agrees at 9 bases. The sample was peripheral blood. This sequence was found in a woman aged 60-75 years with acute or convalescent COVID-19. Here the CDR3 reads CASSLTGQGWVNTEAFF. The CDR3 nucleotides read TGTGCCAGCAGCTTGACGGGACAGGGCTGGGTGAATACTGAAGCTTTCTTT.